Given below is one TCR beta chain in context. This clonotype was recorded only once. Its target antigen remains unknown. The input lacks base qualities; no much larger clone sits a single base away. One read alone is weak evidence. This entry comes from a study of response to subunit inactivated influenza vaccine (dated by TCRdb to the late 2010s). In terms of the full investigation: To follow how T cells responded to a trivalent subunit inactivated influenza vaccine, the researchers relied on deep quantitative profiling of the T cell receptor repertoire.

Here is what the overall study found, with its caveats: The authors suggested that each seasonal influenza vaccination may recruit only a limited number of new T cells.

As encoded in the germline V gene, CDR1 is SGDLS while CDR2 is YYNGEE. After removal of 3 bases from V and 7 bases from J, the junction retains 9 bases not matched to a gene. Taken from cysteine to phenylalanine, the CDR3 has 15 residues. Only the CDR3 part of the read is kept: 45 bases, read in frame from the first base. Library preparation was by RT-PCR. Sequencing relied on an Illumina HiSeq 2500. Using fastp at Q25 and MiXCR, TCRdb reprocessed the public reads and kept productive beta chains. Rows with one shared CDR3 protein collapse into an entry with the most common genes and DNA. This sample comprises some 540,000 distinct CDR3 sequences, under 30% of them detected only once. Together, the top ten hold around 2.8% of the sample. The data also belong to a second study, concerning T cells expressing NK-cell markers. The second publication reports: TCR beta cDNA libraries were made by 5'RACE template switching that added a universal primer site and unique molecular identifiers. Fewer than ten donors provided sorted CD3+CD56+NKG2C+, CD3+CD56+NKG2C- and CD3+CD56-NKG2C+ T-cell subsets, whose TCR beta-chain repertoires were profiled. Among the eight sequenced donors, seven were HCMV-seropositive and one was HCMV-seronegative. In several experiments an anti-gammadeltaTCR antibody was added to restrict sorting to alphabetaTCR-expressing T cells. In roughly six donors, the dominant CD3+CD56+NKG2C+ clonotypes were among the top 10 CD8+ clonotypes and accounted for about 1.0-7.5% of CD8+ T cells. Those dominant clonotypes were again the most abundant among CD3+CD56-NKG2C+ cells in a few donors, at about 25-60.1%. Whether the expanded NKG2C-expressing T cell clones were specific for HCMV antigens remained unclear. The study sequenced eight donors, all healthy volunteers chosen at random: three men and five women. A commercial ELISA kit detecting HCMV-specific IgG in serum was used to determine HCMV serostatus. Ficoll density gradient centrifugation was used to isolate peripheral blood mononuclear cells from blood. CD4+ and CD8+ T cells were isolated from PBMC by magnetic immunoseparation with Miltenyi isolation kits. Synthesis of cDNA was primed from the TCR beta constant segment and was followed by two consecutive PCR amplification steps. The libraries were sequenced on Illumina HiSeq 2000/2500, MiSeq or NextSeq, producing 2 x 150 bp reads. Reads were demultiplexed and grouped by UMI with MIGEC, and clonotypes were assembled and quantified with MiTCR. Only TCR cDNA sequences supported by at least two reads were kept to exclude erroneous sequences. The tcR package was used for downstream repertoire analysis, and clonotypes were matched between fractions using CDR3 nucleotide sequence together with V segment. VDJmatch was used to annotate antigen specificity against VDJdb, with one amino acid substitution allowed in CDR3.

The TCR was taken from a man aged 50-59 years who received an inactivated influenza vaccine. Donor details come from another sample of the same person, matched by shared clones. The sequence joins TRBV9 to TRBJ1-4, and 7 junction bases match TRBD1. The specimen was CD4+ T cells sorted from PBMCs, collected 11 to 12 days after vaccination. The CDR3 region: CASSADRPQGEKLFF. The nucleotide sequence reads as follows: TGTGCCAGCAGCGCGGACAGGCCCCAGGGTGAAAAACTGTTTTTT.